The 21 T cell receptor beta chains reported below all come from one sample, sequenced in a study of T cells in Graves' hyperthyroidism and ophthalmopathy. Amplified regions were TCR beta CDR3 sequences from RNA transcripts. The HTBI primer set served for first-round RT-PCR of the TCR CDR3. TCRdb recomputed calls from the multiplex PCR reads with MiXCR, one row per CDR3 protein. The sample carries 450,000 to 700,000 distinct CDR3 sequences, roughly 50% recorded once. Material for sequencing was peripheral blood or thyroid tissue (not recorded which). These receptors all come from an adult woman with Graves' disease, either hyperthyroidism or ophthalmopathy (not recorded which).

This clonotype turned up a few times. This rearrangement joins TRBV4-1 to TRBJ2-7; no clear D. This CDR3 spans 16 amino acids. V lost 1 base, J lost 3 bases, and 16 bases lay in between. CDR1 is MGHRA and CDR2 is YSYEKL in the germline V gene. CDR3 protein: CASSQGLRQLGYEQYF. In nucleotides, the CDR3 is TGCGCCAGCAGCCAAGGGCTCAGACAACTGGGCTACGAGCAGTACTTC.

The J gene is TRBJ2-7, the V gene TRBV10-2, with 7 bases lining up with TRBD1. Germline CDR1 reads WSHSY; CDR2 reads SAAADI. The CDR3 contains 13 residues. V dropped 9 bases and J dropped 4; count of bases not matched to a gene: 9. CDR3 sequence reads: CASFGTETYEQYF. The CDR3 nucleotides are TGCGCCAGTTTCGGGACAGAGACTTACGAGCAGTACTTC.

The chain is built from TRBV7-9 and TRBJ2-7, with D possibly TRBD2 on 5 matching bases. The ends were cut back, 4 bases at V and 2 bases at J, with 15 bases in the middle. The CDR3 loop spans 15 amino acids. Germline V gene sequence: CDR1 SEHNR, CDR2 FQNEAQ (reference sequence). CDR3: CASSSSGLATYEQYF. The DNA of the CDR3 is TGTGCCAGCAGCTCAAGCGGACTGGCAACCTACGAGCAGTACTTC.

This clonotype has more than one count but fewer than ten. The chain links TRBV28 to TRBJ2-7, with D tentatively TRBD1 or TRBD2 (5 bases each). Germline V CDR1 and CDR2: MDHEN, SYDVKM. CDR3 length equals 14 residues. Trimming took 6 bases from V and 2 from J, leaving 14 bases between them. In DNA form, the CDR3 reads TGTGCCAGCAGAACCGGGACGGTTGCCTACGAGCAGTACTTC. It codes for CASRTGTVAYEQYF.

Regarding this clonotype: One end of the junction does not line up with germline, which may come from a read error. The V gene is TRBV7-9, the J gene TRBJ1-6; possibly TRBD1 for D (5 bases). Germline CDR1 and CDR2: SEHNR and FQNEAQ (reference sequence). The CDR3 covers 17 residues. CDR3 DNA: TGTGCCAGCGGCTTAAATACGCAGGGAGACAATAATTCACCCCTCCGCTTT. Translating gives CASGLNTQGDNNSPLRF.

The chain uses TRBV20-1 and TRBJ1-2; D call uncertain. This CDR3 spans 11 amino acids. V gave up 2 bases and J gave up 6 bases, with 7 bases separating them. CDR1 is DFQATT, CDR2 SNEGSKA, per germline (reference sequence). CDR3 coding DNA: TGCAGTGCTAGATCGGGGAATGGCTACACCTTC. Its translation is CSARSGNGYTF.

Turning to this clonotype: The missing conserved phenylalanine or tryptophan at the end of this CDR3 makes a read error likely. The DNA is left out, because the CDR3 cannot be placed on it with certainty; the CDR3 is given as TCRdb lists it. This chain connects TRBV7-2 to TRBJ1-1. The CDR3 is 9 residues long, counting both termini. CDR1 is SGHTA and CDR2 is FQGNSA in the germline V gene. The CDR3: CASSLGRGV.

This clonotype was observed a few times. The rearrangement links TRBV10-3 to TRBJ1-5; D gene uncertain. The CDR3 extends over 16 amino acids. The germline V gene encodes CDR1 ENHRY and CDR2 SYGVKD. Trimming removed 2 bases from V and 0 bases from J, with 11 bases in between. The CDR3 loop reads CAISERAADSNQPQHF. Here the CDR3 DNA reads TGTGCCATCAGTGAGCGGGCAGCCGATAGCAATCAGCCCCAGCATTTT.

A note on this clonotype: It is unclear where the CDR3 begins or ends on the DNA, so no DNA is shown, and the CDR3 is as TCRdb lists it. V and J are TRBV11-2 and TRBJ1-2; the table assigns TRBD1, which was not confirmed against the DNA. CDR1 and CDR2 from the germline V gene are SGHAT and FQNNGV. The CDR3 spans 19 residues, counting both ends. The CDR3 loop reads CASSIYLCSVPGLAHGYTF.

CDR3 residues: CASSWGQLSAEQYF. CDR3 DNA: TGTGCCAGCAGCTGGGGACAGCTCAGCGCCGAGCAGTACTTC. The chain combines TRBV7-2 with TRBJ2-7; 7 nucleotides align to TRBD1. CDR1 SGHTA and CDR2 FQGNSA come from the germline V gene. The CDR3 runs to 14 residues. The V gene end was trimmed by 4 bases and the J gene end by 6 bases; junction bases not matched to a gene: 9.

This clonotype was recorded at least ten times. V gene TRBV19 combines with J gene TRBJ1-5, with 8 bases identical to TRBD1. This CDR3 is built from 13 residues. With 6 bases clipped from V and 4 bases from J, the junction kept 2 bases outside the gene matches. The V gene's germline CDR1 is LNHDA and CDR2 SQIVND (reference sequence). The CDR3 coding sequence is TGTGCCAGTAGACAGGGGGGGAATCAGCCCCAGCATTTT. As protein: CASRQGGNQPQHF. Combining the CDR3 with reference TRBV19 and TRBJ1-5 gives the whole variable domain DGGITQSPKYLFRKEGQNVTLSCEQNLNHDAMYWYRQDPGQGLRLIYYSQIVNDFQKGDIAEGYSVSREKKESFPLTVTSAQKNPTAFYLCASRQGGNQPQHFGDGTRLSIL.

Details on this clonotype: Lacking the conserved final phenylalanine or tryptophan, this CDR3 likely reflects a read error. The CDR3 DNA sequence: TGCAGCGCGTACATCGTAAAAGAGACCCAGTACCTC. Residues: CSAYIVKETQYL. This rearrangement joins TRBV29-1 to TRBJ2-5; D gene unclear. The CDR3 extends over 12 amino acids. Trimming removed 7 bases at V and 3 bases at J, with 12 bases between. From germline, CDR1 is SQVTM and CDR2 ANQGSEA.

The sample holds many counts of this clonotype. The genes are TRBV20-1 and TRBJ2-2, with 11 positions matching TRBD1. From germline, CDR1 is DFQATT and CDR2 SNEGSKA (reference sequence). With 5 bases clipped from V and 3 bases from J, the junction kept 2 bases outside the gene matches. The CDR3 loop spans 14 amino acids. The CDR3 DNA reads as TGCAGTGCTTCGGGACAGGGGGACACCGGGGAGCTGTTTTTT. It encodes CSASGQGDTGELFF.

The chain carries TRBV7-8 and TRBJ1-5; TRBD1 might be the D (5 bases). CDR1 is SGHVS, CDR2 FQNEAQ, per germline. The V end lost 1 base, the J end lost 7 bases, and 17 bases lay between the germline ends. The CDR3 covers 16 residues. CDR3 residues: CASSLVGGTLGQPQHF. The CDR3 DNA reads TGTGCCAGCAGCTTAGTCGGGGGGACCCTGGGGCAGCCCCAGCATTTT.

The chain links TRBV5-8 to TRBJ1-3; 9 nucleotides align to TRBD1. The CDR3 covers 18 residues. Trimming removed 4 bases from V and 0 bases from J; junction bases left unmatched: 11. Germline V gene sequence: CDR1 SGHTS, CDR2 YDEGEE. The CDR3 DNA sequence: TGTGCCAGCAGCCAAGAAGGGACAGGGAGAAGCTCTGGAAACACCATATATTTT. Protein sequence: CASSQEGTGRSSGNTIYF.

This clonotype has at least ten counts. This rearrangement joins TRBV20-1 to TRBJ2-7; unclear D gene. The CDR3 has 12 residues. Per the germline V gene, CDR1 is DFQATT and CDR2 is SNEGSKA (reference sequence). V lost 2 bases to trimming and J lost 4 bases, with 9 bases between them. The CDR3 loop is CSARRSQYEQYF. The CDR3 DNA reads as TGCAGTGCTAGACGGTCGCAATACGAGCAGTACTTC.

This clonotype was counted many times. This chain connects TRBV14 to TRBJ1-5; D remains ambiguous. V lost 3 bases, J lost 6 bases, and 3 bases lay in between. Germline loops: CDR1 SGHDN, CDR2 FVKESK. The CDR3 is 11 amino acids. The CDR3 nucleotides read TGTGCCAGCAGCCAGAGTCAGCCCCAGCATTTT. Translation: CASSQSQPQHF.

This clonotype was found many times. The gene calls are TRBV5-1 and TRBJ2-1; TRBD2 aligns across 7 bases. Germline CDR1 is SGHRS and CDR2 is YFSETQ. The CDR3 runs to 15 residues. Unmatched junction bases numbered 3, after V lost 0 bases and J lost 3 bases. CDR3 nucleotide sequence: TGCGCCAGCAGCTTGGGGGGGGGAGGCTACAATGAGCAGTTCTTC. Protein: CASSLGGGGYNEQFF.

This chain uses TRBV7-2 with TRBJ2-7, with 7 bases identical to TRBD1. Germline V lookup: CDR1 SGHTA, CDR2 FQGNSA. The CDR3 has 13 amino acids. Unmatched junction bases numbered 7, after V lost 5 bases and J lost 6 bases. CDR3 loop: CASSIDRVREQYF. Here the CDR3 DNA reads TGTGCCAGCAGCATCGACAGGGTCCGCGAGCAGTACTTC.

Here the CDR3 DNA reads TGTGCCCGCCACAGGGTTCCAAGGGAGCAGTACTTC. It specifies CARHRVPREQYF. The gene calls are TRBV7-9 and TRBJ2-7; maybe TRBD1 (6 bases). This CDR3 is 12 amino acids long. Germline V gene data show CDR1 as SEHNR and CDR2 as FQNEAQ (reference sequence). The V gene lost 11 bases and the J gene lost 7 bases, with 18 bases spanning the gap.

This clonotype was counted ten times or more. V usage is TRBV7-2 and J usage is TRBJ1-5, with D uncertain. The CDR3 has 14 residues. V dropped 1 base and J dropped 1 base, with 5 bases sitting between them. Germline CDR1 and CDR2: SGHTA and FQGNSA. CDR3 sequence reads: CASSLGYSNQPQHF. The CDR3 region has the DNA TGTGCCAGCAGCTTAGGGTACAGCAATCAGCCCCAGCATTTT.